The present T cell receptor (beta chain) was sequenced within a study of CD8 T cells in ankylosing spondylitis. Study conclusions and caveats: Clones linked with disease were CD8+ and fairly uncommon in the peripheral blood. The clones that were linked to disease were reported to be significantly enriched in matched synovial fluid samples from ankylosing spondylitis patients. Prior work had noted some motif variants in reactive arthritis blood and synovial fluid.

Preparation of TCR beta libraries was done by quantitative 5'-RACE with molecular barcodes. MiXCR, run by TCRdb on the 5' RACE reads, gives a single entry per CDR3 protein. The sample includes 30,000 to 40,000 distinct CDR3 sequences, under 13% of them seen just once. Per the germline V gene, CDR1 is KGHDR and CDR2 is SFDVKD. The CDR3 spans 15 residues. The V end was cut by 5 bases, the J end by 4 bases, with 14 bases between. The table lists this clonotype with many counts. Antigen unknown. The clonotype comes from a male donor with ankylosing spondylitis or in good health (not recorded which). The rearrangement joins TRBV24-1 to TRBJ2-1; TRBD2 is a possible D gene (5 bases). Sequenced material: blood, either unsorted or a sorted T cell fraction (not recorded which). The CDR3 spells CATSGGRTRYNEQFF. The CDR3 DNA follows: TGTGCCACCAGTGGTGGGAGAACTCGGTACAATGAGCAGTTCTTC.